The clone carrying this T cell receptor beta chain came up many times. The conserved phenylalanine or tryptophan is not found at the CDR3 terminus, so this likely reflects a read error. The limits of the CDR3 on the DNA are not certain, so only TCRdb's listed CDR3 is given. The sample comes from a study of T-cell reconstitution after alpha-beta-depleted transplantation in children. Library preparation (for TCRbeta) was performed with unique molecular identifiers. TCRdb passed the PCR reads through MiXCR, listing each CDR3 protein once. The table includes fewer than 120,000 distinct CDR3 sequences, 10% detected once. The V gene's germline CDR1 is SGHRS and CDR2 YFSETQ. Both ends counted, the CDR3 spans 10 residues.

Source: PBMCs from the stem cell graft donor, taken from the stem cell graft. This chain joins TRBV5-1 and TRBJ2-7; TRBD1 is the table's D call and was not checked against the DNA. This sequence originates from a human donor who donated a stem cell graft to a child with acute lymphoblastic leukemia. CDR3 residues: CASSKAARPH.